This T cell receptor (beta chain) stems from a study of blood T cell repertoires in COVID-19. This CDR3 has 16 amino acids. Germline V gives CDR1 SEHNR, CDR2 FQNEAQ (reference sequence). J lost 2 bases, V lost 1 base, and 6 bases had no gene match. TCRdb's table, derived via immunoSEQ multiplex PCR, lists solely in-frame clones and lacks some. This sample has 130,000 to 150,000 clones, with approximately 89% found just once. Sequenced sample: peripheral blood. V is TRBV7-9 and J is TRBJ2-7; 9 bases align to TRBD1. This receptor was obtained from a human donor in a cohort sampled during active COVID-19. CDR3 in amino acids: CASSLVLGQGPYEQYF. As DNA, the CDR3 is TGTGCCAGCAGCTTAGTTCTAGGACAGGGGCCCTACGAGCAGTACTTC.